This TCR beta chain emerged from a study of T-cell reconstitution after alpha-beta-depleted transplantation in children. V was clipped by 4 bases and J by 4 bases, with 13 bases between them. The CDR3 is made up of 15 amino acids. Unique molecular identifiers were used in preparing the TCRbeta library. TCRdb reprocessed the PCR reads via MiXCR and lists one record per CDR3 protein. The sample shows approximately 400,000 distinct CDR3 sequences, approximately 11% of them seen only once. This rearrangement joins TRBV12-3 or TRBV12-4 to TRBJ2-2; D possibly corresponds to TRBD1 (6 bases). The TCR sequence derives from a human donor who donated a stem cell graft to a child with acute myeloid leukemia. Source: PBMCs from the stem cell graft donor, taken from the stem cell graft. The CDR3 loop reads CASSWSGQITGELFF. CDR3 DNA sequence: TGTGCCAGCAGTTGGTCAGGACAGATCACCGGGGAGCTGTTTTTT.